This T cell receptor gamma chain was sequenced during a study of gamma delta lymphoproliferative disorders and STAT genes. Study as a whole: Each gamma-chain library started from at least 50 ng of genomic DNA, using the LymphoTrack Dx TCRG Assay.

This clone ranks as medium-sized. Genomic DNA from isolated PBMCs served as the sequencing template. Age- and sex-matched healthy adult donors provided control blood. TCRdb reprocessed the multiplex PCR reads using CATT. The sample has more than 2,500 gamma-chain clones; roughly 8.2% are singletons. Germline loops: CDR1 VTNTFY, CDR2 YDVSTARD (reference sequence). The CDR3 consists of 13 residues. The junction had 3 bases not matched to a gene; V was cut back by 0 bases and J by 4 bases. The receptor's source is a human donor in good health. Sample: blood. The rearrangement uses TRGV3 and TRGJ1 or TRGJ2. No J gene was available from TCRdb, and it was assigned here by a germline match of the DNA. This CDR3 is CATWDRYYYKKLF. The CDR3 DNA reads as TGTGCCACCTGGGACAGGTACTATTATAAGAAACTCTTT.